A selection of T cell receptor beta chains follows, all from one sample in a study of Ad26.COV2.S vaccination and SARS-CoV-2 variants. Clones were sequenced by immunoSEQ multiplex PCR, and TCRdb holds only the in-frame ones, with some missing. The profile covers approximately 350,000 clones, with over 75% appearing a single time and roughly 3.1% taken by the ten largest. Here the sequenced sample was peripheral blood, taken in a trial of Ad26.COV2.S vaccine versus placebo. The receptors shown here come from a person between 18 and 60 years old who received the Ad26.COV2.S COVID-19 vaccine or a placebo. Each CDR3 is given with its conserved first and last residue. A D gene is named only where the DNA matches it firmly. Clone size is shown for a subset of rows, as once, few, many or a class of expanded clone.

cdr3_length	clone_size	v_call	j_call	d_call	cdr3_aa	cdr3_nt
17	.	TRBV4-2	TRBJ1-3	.	CASSQEGPGFSGNTIYF	TGTGCCAGCAGCCAAGAAGGTCCGGGTTTCTCTGGAAACACCATATATTTT
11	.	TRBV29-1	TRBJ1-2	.	CSVVAEYGYTF	TGCAGCGTTGTAGCGGAATATGGCTACACCTTC
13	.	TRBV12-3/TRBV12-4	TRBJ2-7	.	CASSLLTGGEQYF	TGTGCCAGCAGCTTACTGACAGGTGGCGAGCAGTACTTC
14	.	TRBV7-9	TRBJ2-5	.	CASSLVLEQETQYF	TGTGCCAGCAGCTTAGTGTTGGAGCAAGAGACCCAGTACTTC
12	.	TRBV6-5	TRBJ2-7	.	CASSYTPNEQYF	TGTGCCAGCAGTTACACCCCAAACGAGCAGTACTTC
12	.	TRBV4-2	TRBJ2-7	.	CASSQDRAEQYF	TGTGCCAGCAGCCAAGACAGGGCCGAGCAGTACTTC
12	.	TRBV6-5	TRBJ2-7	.	CASSYGGREQYF	TGTGCCAGCAGTTACGGGGGGCGCGAGCAGTACTTC
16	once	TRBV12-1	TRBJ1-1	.	CASSDMTAPFWSEAFF	TGTGCCAGCAGCGATATGACAGCCCCTTTTTGGTCTGAAGCTTTCTTT
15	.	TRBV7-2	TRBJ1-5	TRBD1	CASSLEDRANQPQHF	TGTGCCAGCAGCTTAGAGGACAGGGCTAATCAGCCCCAGCATTTT
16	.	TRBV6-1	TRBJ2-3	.	CASSGLRRLSTDTQYF	TGTGCCAGCAGTGGGTTAAGGAGACTTAGCACAGATACGCAGTATTTT
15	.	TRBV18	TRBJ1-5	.	CASSEIDRSNQPQHF	TGTGCCAGCTCGGAGATTGACAGGAGCAATCAGCCCCAGCATTTT
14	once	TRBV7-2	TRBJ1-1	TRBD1	CASSLVTGGTEAFF	TGTGCCAGCAGCTTAGTAACAGGGGGGACTGAAGCTTTCTTT
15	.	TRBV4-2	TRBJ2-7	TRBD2	CASSAGGGGPYKQYF	TGTGCCAGCAGCGCGGGCGGGGGGGGACCCTACAAGCAGTACTTC
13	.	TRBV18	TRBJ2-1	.	CASSPEGYNEQFF	TGTGCCAGCTCACCAGAGGGGTACAATGAGCAGTTCTTC
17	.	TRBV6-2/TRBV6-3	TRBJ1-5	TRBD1	CASSQDRVPSGNQPQHF	TGTGCCAGCAGCCAGGACAGGGTACCCTCGGGTAATCAGCCCCAGCATTTT
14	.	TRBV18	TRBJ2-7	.	CASSPWGQAYEQYF	TGTGCCAGCTCACCATGGGGACAAGCCTACGAGCAGTACTTC
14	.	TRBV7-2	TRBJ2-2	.	CASSLGLNTGELFF	TGTGCCAGCAGCTTGGGGTTGAACACCGGGGAGCTGTTTTTT
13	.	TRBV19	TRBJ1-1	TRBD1	CASTGTGGSEAFF	TGTGCCAGTACCGGGACAGGGGGGAGTGAGGCTTTCTTT
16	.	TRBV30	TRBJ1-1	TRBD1	CAWTQSPGQGNTEAFF	TGTGCCTGGACCCAGTCCCCGGGACAGGGGAACACTGAAGCTTTCTTT
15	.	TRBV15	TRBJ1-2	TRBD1	CATSRRAGGDYGYTF	TGTGCCACCAGCAGGAGGGCAGGGGGAGACTATGGCTACACCTTC
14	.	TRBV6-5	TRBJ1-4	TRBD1	CASGRTGGIEKLFF	TGTGCCAGTGGGAGGACAGGGGGCATAGAAAAACTGTTTTTT
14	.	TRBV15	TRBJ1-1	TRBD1	CATSTRTGATEAFF	TGTGCCACCAGCACCCGGACAGGGGCCACTGAAGCTTTCTTT
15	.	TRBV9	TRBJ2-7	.	CASSAQGTLDYEQYF	TGTGCCAGCAGCGCACAGGGTACCCTAGACTACGAGCAGTACTTC
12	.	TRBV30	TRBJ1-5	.	CAWSPSHQPQHF	TGTGCCTGGAGTCCAAGCCATCAGCCCCAGCATTTT
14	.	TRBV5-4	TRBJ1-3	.	CASSPDVSGNTIYF	TGTGCCAGCAGCCCGGACGTGAGTGGAAACACCATATATTTT
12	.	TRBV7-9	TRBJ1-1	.	CASSSSLPEAFF	TGTGCCAGCAGCTCCAGCTTACCCGAAGCTTTCTTT
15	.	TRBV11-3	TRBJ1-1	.	CASSLDPGGRTEAFF	TGTGCCAGCAGCTTAGACCCCGGGGGGCGGACTGAAGCTTTCTTT
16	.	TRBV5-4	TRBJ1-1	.	CASSFYGATGNTEAFF	TGTGCCAGCAGCTTTTATGGAGCGACAGGGAACACTGAAGCTTTCTTT
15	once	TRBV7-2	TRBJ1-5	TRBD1	CASSLDRVSNQPQHF	TGTGCCAGCAGCTTGGACAGGGTAAGCAATCAGCCCCAGCATTTT
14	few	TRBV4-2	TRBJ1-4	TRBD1	CASGVGQGYEKLFF	TGTGCCAGCGGCGTAGGACAGGGGTATGAAAAACTGTTTTTT
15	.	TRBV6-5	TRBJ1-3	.	CASSSEQVSGNTIYF	TGTGCCAGCAGTTCCGAACAGGTCTCTGGAAACACCATATATTTT
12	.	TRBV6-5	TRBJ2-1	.	CAIYRGYNEQFF	TGTGCCATCTATAGGGGATACAATGAGCAGTTCTTC